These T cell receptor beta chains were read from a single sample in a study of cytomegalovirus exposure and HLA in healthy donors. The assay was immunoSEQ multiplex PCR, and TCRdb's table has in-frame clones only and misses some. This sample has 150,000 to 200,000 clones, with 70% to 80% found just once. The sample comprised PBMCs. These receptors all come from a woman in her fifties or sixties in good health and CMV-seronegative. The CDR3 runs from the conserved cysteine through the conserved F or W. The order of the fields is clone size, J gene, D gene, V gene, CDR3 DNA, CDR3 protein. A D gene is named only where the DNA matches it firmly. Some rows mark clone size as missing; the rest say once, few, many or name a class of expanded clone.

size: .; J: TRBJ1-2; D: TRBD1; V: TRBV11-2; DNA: TGTGCCAGCAGCCCCGGACAGGACTATGGCTACACCTTC; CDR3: CASSPGQDYGYTF
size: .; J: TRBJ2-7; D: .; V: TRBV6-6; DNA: TGTGCCAGCAGTCAATGGACTGGACCCTACGAGCAGTACTTC; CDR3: CASSQWTGPYEQYF
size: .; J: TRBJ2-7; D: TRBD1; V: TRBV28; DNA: TGTGCCAGCAGTGGTCCGGGACAGGGGACCCCCTACGAGCAGTACTTC; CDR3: CASSGPGQGTPYEQYF
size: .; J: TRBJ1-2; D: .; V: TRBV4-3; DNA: TGCGCCAGCAGCCAAGACAGGGACTGGGGTGGCTACACCTTC; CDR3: CASSQDRDWGGYTF
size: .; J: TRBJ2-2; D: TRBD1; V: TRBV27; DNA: TGTGCCAGCAGACTGACAGGGCCCACCGGGGAGCTGTTTTTT; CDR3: CASRLTGPTGELFF
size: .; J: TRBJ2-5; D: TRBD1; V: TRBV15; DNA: TGTGCCACCAGCGAACAGGGGAGTGTGGAGACCCAGTACTTC; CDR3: CATSEQGSVETQYF
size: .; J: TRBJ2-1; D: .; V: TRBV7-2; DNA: TGTGCCAGCAGTCCCGGCAAGGGGTACTGGAATGAGCAGTTCTTC; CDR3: CASSPGKGYWNEQFF
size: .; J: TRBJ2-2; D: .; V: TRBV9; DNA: TGTGCCAGCAGCGTAGTTCTATCCGGGGAGCTGTTTTTT; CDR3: CASSVVLSGELFF
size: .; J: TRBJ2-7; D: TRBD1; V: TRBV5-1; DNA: TGCGCCAGCAGCCTACCGGGACAGGGGTTCTACGAGCAGTACTTC; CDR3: CASSLPGQGFYEQYF
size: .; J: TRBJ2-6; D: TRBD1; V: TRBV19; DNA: TGTGCCAGTAGTATAGCCCCCGCACAGGGGGCAGGAGGGGCCAACGTCCTGACTTTC; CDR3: CASSIAPAQGAGGANVLTF
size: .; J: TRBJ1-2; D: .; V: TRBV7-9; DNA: TGTGCCAGCAGCCTCGCGGGCGCCGCGTATGGCTACACCTTC; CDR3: CASSLAGAAYGYTF
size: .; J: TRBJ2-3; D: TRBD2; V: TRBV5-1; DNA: TGCGCCAGCAGCTCCATGGGACTAGCGGGAGGGCCAAGGGGCACAGATACGCAGTATTTT; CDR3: CASSSMGLAGGPRGTDTQYF
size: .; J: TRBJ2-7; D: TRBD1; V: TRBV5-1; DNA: TGCGCCAGCAGCCACGCCGGGACAGCCTACGAGCAGTACTTC; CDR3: CASSHAGTAYEQYF
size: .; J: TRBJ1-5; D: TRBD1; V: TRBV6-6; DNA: TGTGCCAGCCTCTTCCGTGACAGGGGAGTTCAGCCCCAGCATTTT; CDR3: CASLFRDRGVQPQHF
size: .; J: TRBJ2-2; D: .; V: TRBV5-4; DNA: TGTGCCAGCAGCTTGGGAGGGTTAGAAACTCTAGGGGAGCTGTTTTTT; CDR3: CASSLGGLETLGELFF
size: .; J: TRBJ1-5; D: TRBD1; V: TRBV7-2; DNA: TGTGCCAGCACGACAGGGCTCAGCAATCAGCCCCAGCATTTT; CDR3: CASTTGLSNQPQHF
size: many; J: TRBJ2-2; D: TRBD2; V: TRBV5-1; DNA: TGCGCCAGCAGCTTTAAGACGGTGGCTAGCGGGATTGCCGGGGAGCTGTTTTTT; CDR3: CASSFKTVASGIAGELFF
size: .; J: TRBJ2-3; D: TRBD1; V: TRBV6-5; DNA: TGTGCCAGCAGCCCGGGACAGGTTCGCACAGATACGCAGTATTTT; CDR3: CASSPGQVRTDTQYF
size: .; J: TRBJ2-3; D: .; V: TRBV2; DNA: TGTGCCAGCAGTGACGGACTCCGAGGAACAGATACGCAGTATTTT; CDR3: CASSDGLRGTDTQYF
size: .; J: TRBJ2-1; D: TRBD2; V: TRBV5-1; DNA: TGCGCCAGCAGCCCGGGGACTAGCGCCTACAATGAGCAGTTCTTC; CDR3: CASSPGTSAYNEQFF
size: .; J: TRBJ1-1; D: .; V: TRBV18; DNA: TGTGCCAGCTCAAGGGACATAACCCTTGACGCTGAAGCTTTCTTT; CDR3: CASSRDITLDAEAFF
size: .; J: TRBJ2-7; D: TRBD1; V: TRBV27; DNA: TGTGCCAGCGGACCTAGACAGGGGGCCCACGAGCAGTACTTC; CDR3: CASGPRQGAHEQYF
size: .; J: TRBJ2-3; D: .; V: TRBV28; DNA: TGTGCCAGCAGTAGGACAGCCGCTAGCACAGATACGCAGTATTTT; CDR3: CASSRTAASTDTQYF
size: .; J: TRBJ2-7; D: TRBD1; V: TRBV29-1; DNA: TGCAGCATAGGGGACAGCACCTACGAGCAGTACTTC; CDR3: CSIGDSTYEQYF
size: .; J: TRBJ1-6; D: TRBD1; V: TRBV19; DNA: TGTGCCAGTAGTGCCGGGACAGCCTATAATTCACCCCTCCACTTT; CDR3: CASSAGTAYNSPLHF
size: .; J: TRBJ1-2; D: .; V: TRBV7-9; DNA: TGTGCCAGCAGCTCCTTCTATGGCTACACCTTC; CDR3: CASSSFYGYTF
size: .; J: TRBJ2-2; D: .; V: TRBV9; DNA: TGTGCCAGCAGCGTAGAGGGGGTTTTGCCTGGGGAGCTGTTTTTT; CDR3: CASSVEGVLPGELFF
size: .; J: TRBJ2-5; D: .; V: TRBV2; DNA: TGTGCCAGCAGTGCTGATCCAGGGTCTGGCGAGACCCAGTACTTC; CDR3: CASSADPGSGETQYF
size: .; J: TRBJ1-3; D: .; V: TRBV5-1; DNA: TGCGCCAGCAGCTTGAGTCAGGGGTCCGGTTCAAACACCATATATTTT; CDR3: CASSLSQGSGSNTIYF
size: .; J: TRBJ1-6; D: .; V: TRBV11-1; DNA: TGTGCCAGCAGCTTCGCCAGCGGAAATTCACCCCTCCACTTT; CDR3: CASSFASGNSPLHF
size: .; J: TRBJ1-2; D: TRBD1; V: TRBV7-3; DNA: TGTGCCAGCAGCTTAACGTCGGGACAGGGGGCCGGCTACACCTTC; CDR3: CASSLTSGQGAGYTF
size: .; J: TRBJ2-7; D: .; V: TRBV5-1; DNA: TGCGCCAGCAGCTTGGGGCCCTCGGGGGAGCAGTACTTC; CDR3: CASSLGPSGEQYF
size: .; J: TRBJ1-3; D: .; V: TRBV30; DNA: TGTGCCTGGAGTCCCCTCGGAAACACCATATATTTT; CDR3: CAWSPLGNTIYF
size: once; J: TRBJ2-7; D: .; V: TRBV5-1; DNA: TGCGCCAGCAGCTCAGGGATTTACGAGCAGTACTTC; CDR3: CASSSGIYEQYF
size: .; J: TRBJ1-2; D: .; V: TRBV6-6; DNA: TGTGCCAGCAGTTTAGGACGGGATAGCTCGGGTGGCCACACCTTC; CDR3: CASSLGRDSSGGHTF
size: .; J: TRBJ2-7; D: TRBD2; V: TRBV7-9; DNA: TGTGCCAGCAGCTTATTCTACCGGGACTACTCCTACGAGCAGTACTTC; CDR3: CASSLFYRDYSYEQYF
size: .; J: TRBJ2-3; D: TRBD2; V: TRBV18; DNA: TGTGCCAGCTCACCAATTACTAGCGGGGGGAGCACAGATACGCAGTATTTT; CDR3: CASSPITSGGSTDTQYF
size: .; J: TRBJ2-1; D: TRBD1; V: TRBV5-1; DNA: TGCGCCAGCAGCTTGCTGGGGACAGGGCATAACAAGGATGCCCATGAGCAGTTCTTC; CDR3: CASSLLGTGHNKDAHEQFF
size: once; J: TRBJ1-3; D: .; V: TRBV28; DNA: TGTGCCAGCACAAGTCTTGAGCGCTCTGGAAACACCATATATTTT; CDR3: CASTSLERSGNTIYF
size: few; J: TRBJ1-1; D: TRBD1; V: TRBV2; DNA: TGTGCCAGCAGACCGGGAATGGGACAGGGGAACACTGAAGCTTTCTTT; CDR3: CASRPGMGQGNTEAFF
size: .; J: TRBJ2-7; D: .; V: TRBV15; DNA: TGTGCCACCAGCAGAGGGGCTCCCCTAACCTACGAGCAGTACTTC; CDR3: CATSRGAPLTYEQYF
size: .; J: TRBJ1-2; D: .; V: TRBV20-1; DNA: TGCAGTGCTAGCGGGGGTCTTGGCTACACCTTC; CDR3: CSASGGLGYTF
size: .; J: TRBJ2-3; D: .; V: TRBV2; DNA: TGTGCCAGCAGTGAAACGTTTGGGGCCAGCCGGGTCGCAGATACGCAGTATTTT; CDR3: CASSETFGASRVADTQYF
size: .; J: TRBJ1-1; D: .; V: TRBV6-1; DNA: TGTGCCAGCAGCAGGGGATCGGAAGCTTTCTTT; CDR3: CASSRGSEAFF
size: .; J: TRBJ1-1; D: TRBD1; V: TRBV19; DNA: TGTGCCAGTACCAGACAGGGAGTCGCTGAAGCTTTCTTT; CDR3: CASTRQGVAEAFF
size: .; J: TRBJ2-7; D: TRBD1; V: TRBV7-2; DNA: TGTGCCAGCAGCCAGGACAGGGCCAGCTCCTACGAGCAGTACTTC; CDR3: CASSQDRASSYEQYF